This T cell receptor beta chain is from a study of T-cell reconstitution after alpha-beta-depleted transplantation in children. V was clipped by 1 base and J by 1 base, with 15 bases between them. CDR3 length: 16 amino acids. Germline CDR1 and CDR2: SGHRS and YFSETQ. As for this clonotype: Its antigen is not known.

Whole-study results and caveats: About two months after transplant, alpha-beta T cells reportedly came from several hundred expanded graft clones. Newly produced T cells mostly accounted for T-cell counts and diversity one year post-transplant.

Unique molecular identifiers were incorporated when the TCRbeta library was constructed. TCRdb reanalysed the PCR reads using MiXCR and keeps one entry per CDR3 protein. The top ten clones hold over 25% of a sample with just over 950,000 distinct CDR3 sequences, about 29% of them seen once. This TCR derives from a boy under two years old who had a stem cell transplant for SCID, so the T cells may come from the graft donor. The sequencing used PBMCs, mostly from graft donor cells, collected 360 days after TCRalphabeta/CD19-depleted stem cell transplant. The chain joins TRBV5-1 to TRBJ2-7; D is perhaps TRBD2 (5 bases). The CDR3 region has the DNA TGCGCCAGCAGCTTGCCTCGGGGATCTGGGTCCTACGAGCAGTACTTC. Its protein product is CASSLPRGSGSYEQYF.